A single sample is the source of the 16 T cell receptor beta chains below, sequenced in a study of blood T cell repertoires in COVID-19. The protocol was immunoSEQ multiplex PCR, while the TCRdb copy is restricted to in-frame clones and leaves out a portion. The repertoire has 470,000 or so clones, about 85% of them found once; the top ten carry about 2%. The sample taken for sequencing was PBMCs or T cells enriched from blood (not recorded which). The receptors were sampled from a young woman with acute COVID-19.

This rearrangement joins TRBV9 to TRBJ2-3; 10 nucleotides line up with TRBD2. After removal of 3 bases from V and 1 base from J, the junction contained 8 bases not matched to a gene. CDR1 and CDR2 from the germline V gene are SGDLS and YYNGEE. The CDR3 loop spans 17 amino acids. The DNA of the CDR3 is TGTGCCAGCAGCGGGACGGGGAGCGGGAGGGGCACAGATACGCAGTATTTT. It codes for CASSGTGSGRGTDTQYF. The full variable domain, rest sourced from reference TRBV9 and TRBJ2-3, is DSGVTQTPKHLITATGQRVTLRCSPRSGDLSVYWYQQSLDQGLQFLIQYYNGEERAKGNILERFSAQQFPDLHSELNLSSLELGDSALYFCASSGTGSGRGTDTQYFGPGTRLTVL.

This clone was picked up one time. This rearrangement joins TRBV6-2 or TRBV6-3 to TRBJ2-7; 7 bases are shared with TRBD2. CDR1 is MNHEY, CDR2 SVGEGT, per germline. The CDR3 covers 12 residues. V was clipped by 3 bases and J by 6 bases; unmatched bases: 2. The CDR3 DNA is TGTGCCAGCAGTTATCCGGGGGGCGAGCAGTACTTC. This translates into CASSYPGGEQYF.

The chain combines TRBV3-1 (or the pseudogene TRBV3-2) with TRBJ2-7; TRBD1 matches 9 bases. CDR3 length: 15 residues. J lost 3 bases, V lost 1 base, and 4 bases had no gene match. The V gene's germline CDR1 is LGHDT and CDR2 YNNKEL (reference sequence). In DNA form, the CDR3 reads TGTGCCAGCAGCCAAGTTGGGGGACAGGGCTACGAGCAGTACTTC. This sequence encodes CASSQVGGQGYEQYF.

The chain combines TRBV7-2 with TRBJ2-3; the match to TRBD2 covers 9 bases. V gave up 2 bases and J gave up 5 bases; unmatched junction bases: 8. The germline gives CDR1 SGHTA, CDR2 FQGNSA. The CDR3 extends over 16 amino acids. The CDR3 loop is CASSLTLAGLEDTQYF. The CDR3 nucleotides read TGTGCCAGCAGCTTAACGCTAGCGGGATTGGAAGATACGCAGTATTTT.

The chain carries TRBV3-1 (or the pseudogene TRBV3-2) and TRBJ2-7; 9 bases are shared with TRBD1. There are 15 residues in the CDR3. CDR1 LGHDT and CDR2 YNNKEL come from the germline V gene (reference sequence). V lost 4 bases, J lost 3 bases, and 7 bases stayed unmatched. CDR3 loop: CASSPQRTGDYEQYF. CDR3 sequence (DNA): TGTGCCAGCAGCCCACAGAGGACAGGGGACTACGAGCAGTACTTC.

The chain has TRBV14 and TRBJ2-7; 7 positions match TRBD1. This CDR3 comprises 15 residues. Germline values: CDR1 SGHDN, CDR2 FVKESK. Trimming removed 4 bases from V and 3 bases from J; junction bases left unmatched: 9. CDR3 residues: CASSLGRGPNYEQYF. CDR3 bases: TGTGCCAGCAGCCTTGGTAGGGGGCCAAACTACGAGCAGTACTTC.

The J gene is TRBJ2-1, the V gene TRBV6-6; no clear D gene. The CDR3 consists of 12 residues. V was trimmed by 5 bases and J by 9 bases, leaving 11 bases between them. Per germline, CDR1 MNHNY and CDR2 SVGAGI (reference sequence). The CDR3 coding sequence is TGTGCCAGCAGTAAGACTGGAAGTGAGCAGTTCTTC. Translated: CASSKTGSEQFF.

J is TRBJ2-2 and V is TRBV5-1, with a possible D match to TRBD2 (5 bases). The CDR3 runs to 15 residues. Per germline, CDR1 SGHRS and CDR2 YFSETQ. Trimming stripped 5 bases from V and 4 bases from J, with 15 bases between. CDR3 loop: CASRYGGHSTGELFF. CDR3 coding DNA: TGCGCCAGCAGGTACGGCGGGCACTCCACCGGGGAGCTGTTTTTT.

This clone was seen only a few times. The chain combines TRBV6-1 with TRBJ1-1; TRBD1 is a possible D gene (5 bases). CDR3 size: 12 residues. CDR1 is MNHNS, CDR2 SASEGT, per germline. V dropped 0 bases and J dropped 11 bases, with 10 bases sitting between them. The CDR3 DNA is TGTGCCAGCAGTGAAGCGGTCGCAGGGGCTTTCTTT. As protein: CASSEAVAGAFF.

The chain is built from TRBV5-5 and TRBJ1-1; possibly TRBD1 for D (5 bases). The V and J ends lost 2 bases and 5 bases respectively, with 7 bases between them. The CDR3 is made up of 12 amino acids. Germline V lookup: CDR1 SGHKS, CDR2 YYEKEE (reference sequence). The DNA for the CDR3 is TGTGCCAGCAGCTTTGGGGGGACTGAAGCTTTCTTT. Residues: CASSFGGTEAFF.

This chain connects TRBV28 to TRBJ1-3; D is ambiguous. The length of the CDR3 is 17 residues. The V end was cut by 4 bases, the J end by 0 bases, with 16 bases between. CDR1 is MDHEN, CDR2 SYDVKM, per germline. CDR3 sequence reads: CASSSRRSFASGNTIYF. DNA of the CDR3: TGTGCCAGCAGTTCCCGGAGGTCGTTCGCCTCTGGAAACACCATATATTTT.

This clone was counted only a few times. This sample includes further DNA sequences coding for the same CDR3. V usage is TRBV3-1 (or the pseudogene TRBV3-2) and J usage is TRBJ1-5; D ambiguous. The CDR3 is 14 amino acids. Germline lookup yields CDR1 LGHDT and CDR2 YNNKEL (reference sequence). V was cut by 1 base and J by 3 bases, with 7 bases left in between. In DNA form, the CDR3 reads TGTGCCAGCAGCCAAGCCGGACTCAATCAGCCCCAGCATTTT. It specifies CASSQAGLNQPQHF.

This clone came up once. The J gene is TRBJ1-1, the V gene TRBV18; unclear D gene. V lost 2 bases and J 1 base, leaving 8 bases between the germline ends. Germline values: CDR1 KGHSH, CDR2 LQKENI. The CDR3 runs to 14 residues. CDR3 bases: TGTGCCAGCTCACCAGATAGTGCGAACACTGAAGCTTTCTTT. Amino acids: CASSPDSANTEAFF.

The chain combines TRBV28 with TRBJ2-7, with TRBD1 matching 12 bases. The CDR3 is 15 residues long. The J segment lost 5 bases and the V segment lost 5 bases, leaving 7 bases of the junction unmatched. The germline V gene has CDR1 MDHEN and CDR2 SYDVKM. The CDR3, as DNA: TGTGCCAGCAGTCCAGGGGGACAGGGGGCCGACGAGCAGTACTTC. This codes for CASSPGGQGADEQYF.

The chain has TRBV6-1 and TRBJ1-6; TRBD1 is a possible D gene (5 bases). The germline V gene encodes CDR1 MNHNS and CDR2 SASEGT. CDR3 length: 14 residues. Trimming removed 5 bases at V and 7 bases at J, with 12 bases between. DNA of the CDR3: TGTGCCAGCAGTTATATAGGACAAAATTCACCCCTCCACTTT. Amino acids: CASSYIGQNSPLHF.

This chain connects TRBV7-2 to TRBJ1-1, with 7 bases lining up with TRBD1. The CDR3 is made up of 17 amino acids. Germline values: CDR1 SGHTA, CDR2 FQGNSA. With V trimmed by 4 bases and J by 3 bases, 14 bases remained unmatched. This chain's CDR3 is CASSSSGRQGVDTEAFF. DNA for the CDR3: TGTGCCAGCAGCTCTTCCGGGAGACAGGGAGTGGACACTGAAGCTTTCTTT.